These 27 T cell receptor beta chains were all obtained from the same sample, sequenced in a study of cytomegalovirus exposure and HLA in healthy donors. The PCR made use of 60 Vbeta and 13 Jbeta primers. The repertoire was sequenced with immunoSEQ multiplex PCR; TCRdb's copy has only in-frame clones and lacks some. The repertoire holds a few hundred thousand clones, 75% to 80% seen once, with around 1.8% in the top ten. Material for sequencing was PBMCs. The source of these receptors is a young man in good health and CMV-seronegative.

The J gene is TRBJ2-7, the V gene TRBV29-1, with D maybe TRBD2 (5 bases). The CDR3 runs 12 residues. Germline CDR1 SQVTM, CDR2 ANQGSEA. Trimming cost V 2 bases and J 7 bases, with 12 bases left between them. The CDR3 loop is CSVERPSGEQYF. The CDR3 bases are TGCAGCGTTGAACGCCCCTCGGGAGAGCAGTACTTC.

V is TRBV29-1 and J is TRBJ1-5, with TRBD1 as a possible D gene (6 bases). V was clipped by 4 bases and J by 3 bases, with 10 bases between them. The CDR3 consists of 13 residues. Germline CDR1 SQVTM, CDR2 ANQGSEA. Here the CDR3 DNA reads TGCAGCGTTGGGCAGGGGATCAATCAGCCCCAGCATTTT. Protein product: CSVGQGINQPQHF.

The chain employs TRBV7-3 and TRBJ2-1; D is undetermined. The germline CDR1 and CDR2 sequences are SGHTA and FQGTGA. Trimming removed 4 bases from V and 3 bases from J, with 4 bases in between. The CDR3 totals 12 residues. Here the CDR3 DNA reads TGTGCCAGCAGCTACGGCTACAATGAGCAGTTCTTC. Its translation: CASSYGYNEQFF.

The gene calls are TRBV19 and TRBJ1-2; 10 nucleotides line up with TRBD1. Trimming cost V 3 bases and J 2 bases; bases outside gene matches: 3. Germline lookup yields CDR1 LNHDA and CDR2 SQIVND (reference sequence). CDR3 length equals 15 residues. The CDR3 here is CASSIPGQGNYGYTF. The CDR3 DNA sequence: TGTGCCAGTAGTATCCCGGGACAGGGGAACTATGGCTACACCTTC.

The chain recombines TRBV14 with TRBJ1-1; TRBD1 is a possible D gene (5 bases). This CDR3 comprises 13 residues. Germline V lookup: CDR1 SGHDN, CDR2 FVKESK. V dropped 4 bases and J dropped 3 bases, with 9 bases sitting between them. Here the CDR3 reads CASSLQVDTEAFF. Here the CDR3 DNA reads TGTGCCAGCAGCCTACAGGTAGACACTGAAGCTTTCTTT.

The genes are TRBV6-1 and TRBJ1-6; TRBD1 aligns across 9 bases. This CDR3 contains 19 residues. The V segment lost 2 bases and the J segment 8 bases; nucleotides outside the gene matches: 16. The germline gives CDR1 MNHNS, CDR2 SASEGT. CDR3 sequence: CASSERALGDRDYYSPLHF. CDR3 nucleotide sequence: TGTGCCAGCAGTGAACGGGCCCTCGGGGACAGGGATTATTATTCACCCCTCCACTTT.

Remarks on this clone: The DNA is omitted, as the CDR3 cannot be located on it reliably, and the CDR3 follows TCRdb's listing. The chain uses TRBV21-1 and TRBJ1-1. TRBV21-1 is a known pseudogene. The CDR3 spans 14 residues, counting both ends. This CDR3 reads CASPGWGTGTEAFF.

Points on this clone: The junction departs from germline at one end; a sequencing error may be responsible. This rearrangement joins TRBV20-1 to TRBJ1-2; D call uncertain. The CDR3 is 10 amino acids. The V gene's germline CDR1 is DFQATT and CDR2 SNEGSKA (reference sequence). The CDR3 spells CSVYQEGYDF. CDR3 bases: TGCAGTGTTTACCAAGAGGGATATGACTTC.

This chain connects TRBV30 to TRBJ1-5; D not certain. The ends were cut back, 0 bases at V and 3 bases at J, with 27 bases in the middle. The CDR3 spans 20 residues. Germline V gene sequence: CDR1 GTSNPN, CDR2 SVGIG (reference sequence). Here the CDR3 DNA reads TGTGCCTGGAGTGTCGGTGCCAAGGAGCCCTCTTATTACACCAATCAGCCCCAGCATTTT. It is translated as CAWSVGAKEPSYYTNQPQHF.

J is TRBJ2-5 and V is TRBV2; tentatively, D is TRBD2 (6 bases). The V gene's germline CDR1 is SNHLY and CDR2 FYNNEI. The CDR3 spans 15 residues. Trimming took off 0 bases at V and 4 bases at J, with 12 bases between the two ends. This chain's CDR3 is CASSEALGGVETQYF. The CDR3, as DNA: TGTGCCAGCAGTGAAGCGCTTGGAGGGGTAGAGACCCAGTACTTC. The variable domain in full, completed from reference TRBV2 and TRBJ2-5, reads EPEVTQTPSHQVTQMGQEVILRCVPISNHLYFYWYRQILGQKVEFLVSFYNNEISEKSEIFDDQFSVERPDGSNFTLKIRSTKLEDSAMYFCASSEALGGVETQYFGPGTRLLVL.

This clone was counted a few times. The CDR3 loop is CASNTPQGSTNEKLFF. The CDR3 bases are TGTGCCAGCAATACCCCACAGGGGTCAACTAATGAAAAACTGTTTTTT. This sequence joins TRBV28 and TRBJ1-4; TRBD1 matches at 7 bases. In germline, CDR1 is MDHEN, CDR2 SYDVKM. The CDR3 has 16 residues. After removal of 7 bases from V and 0 bases from J, the junction contained 8 bases not matched to a gene.

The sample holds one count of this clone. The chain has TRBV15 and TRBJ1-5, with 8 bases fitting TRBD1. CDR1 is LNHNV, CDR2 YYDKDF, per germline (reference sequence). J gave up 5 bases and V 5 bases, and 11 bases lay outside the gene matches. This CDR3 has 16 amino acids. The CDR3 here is CATSAPLAGGYQPQHF. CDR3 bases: TGTGCCACCAGCGCCCCCCTAGCAGGGGGCTATCAGCCCCAGCATTTT. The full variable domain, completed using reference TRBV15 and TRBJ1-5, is DAMVIQNPRYQVTQFGKPVTLSCSQTLNHNVMYWYQQKSSQAPKLLFHYYDKDFNNEADTPDNFQSRRPNTSFCFLDIRSPGLGDTAMYLCATSAPLAGGYQPQHFGDGTRLSIL.

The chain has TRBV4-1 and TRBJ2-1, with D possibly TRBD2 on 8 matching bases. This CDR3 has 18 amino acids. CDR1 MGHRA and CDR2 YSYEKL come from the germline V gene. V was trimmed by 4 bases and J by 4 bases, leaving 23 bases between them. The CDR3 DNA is TGCGCCAGCAGCCCCGCCTCAGGGGGAGTAGCGGGGTACAATGAGCAGTTCTTC. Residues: CASSPASGGVAGYNEQFF.

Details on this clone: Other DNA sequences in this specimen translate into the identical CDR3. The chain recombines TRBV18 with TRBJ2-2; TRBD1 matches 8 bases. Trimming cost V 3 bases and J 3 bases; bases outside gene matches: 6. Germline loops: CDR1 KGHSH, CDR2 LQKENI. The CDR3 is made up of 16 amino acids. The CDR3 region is CASSPPGQDDTGELFF. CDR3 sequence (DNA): TGTGCCAGCTCACCTCCGGGACAGGATGACACCGGGGAGCTGTTTTTT.

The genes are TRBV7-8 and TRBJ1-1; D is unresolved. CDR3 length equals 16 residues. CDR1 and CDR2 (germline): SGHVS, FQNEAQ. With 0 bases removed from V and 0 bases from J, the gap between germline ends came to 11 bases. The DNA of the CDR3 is TGTGCCAGCAGCTTAGCGCCAGGCTCCATGAACACTGAAGCTTTCTTT. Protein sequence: CASSLAPGSMNTEAFF.

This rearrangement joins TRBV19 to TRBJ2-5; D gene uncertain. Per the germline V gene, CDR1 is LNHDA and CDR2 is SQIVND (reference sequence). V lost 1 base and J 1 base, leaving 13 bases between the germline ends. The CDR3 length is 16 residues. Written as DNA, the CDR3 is TGTGCCAGTAGTATAGTGGCAGCGACGACCCAAGAGACCCAGTACTTC. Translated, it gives CASSIVAATTQETQYF.

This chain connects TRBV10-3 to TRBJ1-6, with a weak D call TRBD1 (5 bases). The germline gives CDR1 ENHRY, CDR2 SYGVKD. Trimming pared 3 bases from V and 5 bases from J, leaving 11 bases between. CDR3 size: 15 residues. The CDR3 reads CAISDRAPNNSPLHF. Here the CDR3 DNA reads TGTGCCATCAGTGACAGGGCCCCCAATAATTCACCCCTCCACTTT.

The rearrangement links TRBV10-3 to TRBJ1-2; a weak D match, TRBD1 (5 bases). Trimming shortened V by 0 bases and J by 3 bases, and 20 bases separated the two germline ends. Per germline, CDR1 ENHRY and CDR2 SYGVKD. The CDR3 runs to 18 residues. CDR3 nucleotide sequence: TGTGCCATCAGTGAGTCGGGGAGGGGTGGAGGGCCGGACTATGGCTACACCTTC. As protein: CAISESGRGGGPDYGYTF.

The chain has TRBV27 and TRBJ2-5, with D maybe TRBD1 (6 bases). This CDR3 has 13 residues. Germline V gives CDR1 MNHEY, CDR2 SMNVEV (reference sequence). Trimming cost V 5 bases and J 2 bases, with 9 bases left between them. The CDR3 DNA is TGTGCCAGCAGTATAACAGGGCAAGAGACCCAGTACTTC. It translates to CASSITGQETQYF.

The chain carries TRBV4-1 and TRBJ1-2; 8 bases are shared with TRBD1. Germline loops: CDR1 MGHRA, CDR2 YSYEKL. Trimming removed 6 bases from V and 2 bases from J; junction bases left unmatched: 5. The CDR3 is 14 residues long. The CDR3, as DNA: TGCGCCAGCAGTCCGGACAGGGAGAACTATGGCTACACCTTC. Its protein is CASSPDRENYGYTF.

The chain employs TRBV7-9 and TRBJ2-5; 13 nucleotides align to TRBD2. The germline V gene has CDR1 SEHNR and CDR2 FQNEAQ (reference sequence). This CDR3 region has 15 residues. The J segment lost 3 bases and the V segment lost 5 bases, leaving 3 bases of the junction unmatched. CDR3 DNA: TGTGCCAGCAGCCCAGGACTAGCGGGAGAAGAGACCCAGTACTTC. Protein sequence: CASSPGLAGEETQYF.

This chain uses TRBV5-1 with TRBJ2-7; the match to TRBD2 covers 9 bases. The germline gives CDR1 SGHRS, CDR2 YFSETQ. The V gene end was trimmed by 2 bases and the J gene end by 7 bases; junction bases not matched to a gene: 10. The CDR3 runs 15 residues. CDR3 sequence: CASSFSAGGPGEQYF. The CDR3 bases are TGCGCCAGCAGCTTTAGTGCGGGAGGGCCGGGGGAGCAGTACTTC.

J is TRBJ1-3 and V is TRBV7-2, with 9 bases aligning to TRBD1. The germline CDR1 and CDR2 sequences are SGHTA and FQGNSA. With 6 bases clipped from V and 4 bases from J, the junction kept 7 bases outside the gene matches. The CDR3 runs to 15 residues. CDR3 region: CASRRQGDRGNTIYF. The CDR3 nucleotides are TGTGCCAGCAGGCGACAGGGGGATAGGGGAAACACCATATATTTT.

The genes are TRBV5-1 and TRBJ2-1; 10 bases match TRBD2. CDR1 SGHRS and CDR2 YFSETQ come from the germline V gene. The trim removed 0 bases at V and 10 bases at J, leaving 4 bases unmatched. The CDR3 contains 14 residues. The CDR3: CASSLVGLADEQFF. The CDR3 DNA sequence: TGCGCCAGCAGCTTGGTAGGACTAGCGGACGAGCAGTTCTTC.

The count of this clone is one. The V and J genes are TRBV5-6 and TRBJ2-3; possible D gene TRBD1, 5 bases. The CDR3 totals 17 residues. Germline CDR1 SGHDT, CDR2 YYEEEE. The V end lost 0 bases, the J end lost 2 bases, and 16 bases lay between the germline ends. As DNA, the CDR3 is TGTGCCAGCAGCTTGGTGGGGCTCGTGGTGACCACAGATACGCAGTATTTT. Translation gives CASSLVGLVVTTDTQYF.

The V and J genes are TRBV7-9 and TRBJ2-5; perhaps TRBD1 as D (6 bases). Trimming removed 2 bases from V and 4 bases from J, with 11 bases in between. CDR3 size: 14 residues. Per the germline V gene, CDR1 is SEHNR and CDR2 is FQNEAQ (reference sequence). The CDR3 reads CASSLWTAPETQYF. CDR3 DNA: TGTGCCAGCAGCTTATGGACAGCCCCAGAGACCCAGTACTTC.

The CDR3 here is CASSLAERGSGSPLHF. The CDR3 DNA is TGCGCCAGCAGCTTGGCCGAGAGAGGGTCCGGTTCACCCCTCCACTTT. The chain carries TRBV5-1 and TRBJ1-6; D remains ambiguous. V was pared by 0 bases and J by 9 bases, with 16 bases between. The CDR3 totals 16 residues. Germline values: CDR1 SGHRS, CDR2 YFSETQ.